The sequence of this T cell receptor beta chain was determined in a study of cytomegalovirus exposure and HLA in healthy donors. CDR3 length: 16 amino acids. CDR1 and CDR2 from the germline V gene are SGHRS and YFSETQ. The V end was cut by 1 base, the J end by 7 bases, with 18 bases between. The PCR employed 60 Vbeta primers together with 13 Jbeta primers. Only in-frame clones appear in the TCRdb table, and some are missing; sequencing was by immunoSEQ multiplex PCR. This repertoire shows around 270,000 clones, about 80% found once; its top ten account for about 0.3%. The receptor was derived from a girl aged 2-10 years in good health and CMV-seronegative. The V gene is TRBV5-1, the J gene TRBJ2-1, with D possibly matching TRBD2 (6 bases). What was sequenced was PBMCs. CDR3 region: CASSLIRRVTLNEQFF. The CDR3 nucleotides are TGCGCCAGCAGCTTGATTAGGAGGGTTACGTTAAATGAGCAGTTCTTC.